This T cell receptor (beta chain) was sequenced during a study of CXCR3-negative and CXCR3-positive naive CD8 T cells. General study findings and limits: The study found more hydrophobic TRB CDR3s in CXCR3-positive naive cells than in CXCR3-negative naive cells.

As concerns this clonotype: No antigen is known for it.

Researchers prepared the TRB cDNA libraries using 5' RACE with UMI labels. TCRdb re-called the 5' RACE reads; every CDR3 protein appears as one record, without DNA. The repertoire table contains around 88,000 distinct CDR3 sequences. CDR3 length: 16 amino acids. In germline, CDR1 is MNHEY, CDR2 SVGEGT. Sequencing was performed on naive CXCR3+ CD8+ T cells from blood. Described subset: CD45RO-CCR7+CD27+CD95- naive CD8+ T cells expressing CXCR3 (TNR3+). The sequence derives from a human donor in good health. Some clones in this sample may be carry-over from other donors' samples. The genes are TRBV6-2 or TRBV6-3 and TRBJ2-2. CDR3 region: CASSYTQPANTGELFF.